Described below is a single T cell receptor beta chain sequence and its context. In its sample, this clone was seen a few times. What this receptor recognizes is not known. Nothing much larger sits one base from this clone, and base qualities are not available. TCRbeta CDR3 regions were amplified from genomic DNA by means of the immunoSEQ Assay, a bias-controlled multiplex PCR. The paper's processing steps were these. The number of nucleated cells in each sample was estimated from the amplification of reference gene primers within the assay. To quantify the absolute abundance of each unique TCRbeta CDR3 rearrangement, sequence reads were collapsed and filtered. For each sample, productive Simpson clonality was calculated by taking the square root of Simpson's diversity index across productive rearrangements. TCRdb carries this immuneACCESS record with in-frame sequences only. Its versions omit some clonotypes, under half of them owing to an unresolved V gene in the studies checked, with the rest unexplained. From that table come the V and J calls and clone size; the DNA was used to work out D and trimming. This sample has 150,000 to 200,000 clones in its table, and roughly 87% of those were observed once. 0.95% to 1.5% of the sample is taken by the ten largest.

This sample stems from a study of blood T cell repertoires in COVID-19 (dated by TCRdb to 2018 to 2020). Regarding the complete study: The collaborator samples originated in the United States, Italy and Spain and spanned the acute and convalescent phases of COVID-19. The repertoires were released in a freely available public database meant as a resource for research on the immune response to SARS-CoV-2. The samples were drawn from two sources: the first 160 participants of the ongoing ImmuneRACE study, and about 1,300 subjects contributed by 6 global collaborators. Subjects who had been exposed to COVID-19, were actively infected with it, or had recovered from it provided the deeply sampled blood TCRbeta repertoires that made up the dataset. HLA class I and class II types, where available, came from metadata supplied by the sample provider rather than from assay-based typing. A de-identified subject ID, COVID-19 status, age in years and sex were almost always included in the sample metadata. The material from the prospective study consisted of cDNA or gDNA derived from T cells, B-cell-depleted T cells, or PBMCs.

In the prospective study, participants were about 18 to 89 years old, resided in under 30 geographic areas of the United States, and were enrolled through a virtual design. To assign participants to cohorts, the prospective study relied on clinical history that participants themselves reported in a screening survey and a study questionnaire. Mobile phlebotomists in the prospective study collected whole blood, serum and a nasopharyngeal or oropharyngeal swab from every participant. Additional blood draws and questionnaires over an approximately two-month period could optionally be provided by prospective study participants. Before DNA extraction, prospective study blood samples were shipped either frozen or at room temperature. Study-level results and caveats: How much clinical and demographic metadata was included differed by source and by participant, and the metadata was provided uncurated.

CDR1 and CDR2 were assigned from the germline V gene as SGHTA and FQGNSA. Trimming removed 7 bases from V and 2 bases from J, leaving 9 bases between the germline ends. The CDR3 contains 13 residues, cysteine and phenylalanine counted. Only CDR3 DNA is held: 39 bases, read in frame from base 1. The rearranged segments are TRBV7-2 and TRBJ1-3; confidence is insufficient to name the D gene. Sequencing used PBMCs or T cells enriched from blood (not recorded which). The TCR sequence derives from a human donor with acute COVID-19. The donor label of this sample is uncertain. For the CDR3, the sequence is CASTRLTGNTIYF. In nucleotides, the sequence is TGTGCCAGCACCCGGTTGACTGGAAACACCATATATTTT. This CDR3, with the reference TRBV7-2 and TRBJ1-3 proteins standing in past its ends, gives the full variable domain GAGVSQSPSNKVTEKGKDVELRCDPISGHTALYWYRQSLGQGLEFLIYFQGNSAPDKSGLPSDRFSAERTGGSVSTLTIQRTQQEDSAVYLCASTRLTGNTIYFGEGSWLTVV.